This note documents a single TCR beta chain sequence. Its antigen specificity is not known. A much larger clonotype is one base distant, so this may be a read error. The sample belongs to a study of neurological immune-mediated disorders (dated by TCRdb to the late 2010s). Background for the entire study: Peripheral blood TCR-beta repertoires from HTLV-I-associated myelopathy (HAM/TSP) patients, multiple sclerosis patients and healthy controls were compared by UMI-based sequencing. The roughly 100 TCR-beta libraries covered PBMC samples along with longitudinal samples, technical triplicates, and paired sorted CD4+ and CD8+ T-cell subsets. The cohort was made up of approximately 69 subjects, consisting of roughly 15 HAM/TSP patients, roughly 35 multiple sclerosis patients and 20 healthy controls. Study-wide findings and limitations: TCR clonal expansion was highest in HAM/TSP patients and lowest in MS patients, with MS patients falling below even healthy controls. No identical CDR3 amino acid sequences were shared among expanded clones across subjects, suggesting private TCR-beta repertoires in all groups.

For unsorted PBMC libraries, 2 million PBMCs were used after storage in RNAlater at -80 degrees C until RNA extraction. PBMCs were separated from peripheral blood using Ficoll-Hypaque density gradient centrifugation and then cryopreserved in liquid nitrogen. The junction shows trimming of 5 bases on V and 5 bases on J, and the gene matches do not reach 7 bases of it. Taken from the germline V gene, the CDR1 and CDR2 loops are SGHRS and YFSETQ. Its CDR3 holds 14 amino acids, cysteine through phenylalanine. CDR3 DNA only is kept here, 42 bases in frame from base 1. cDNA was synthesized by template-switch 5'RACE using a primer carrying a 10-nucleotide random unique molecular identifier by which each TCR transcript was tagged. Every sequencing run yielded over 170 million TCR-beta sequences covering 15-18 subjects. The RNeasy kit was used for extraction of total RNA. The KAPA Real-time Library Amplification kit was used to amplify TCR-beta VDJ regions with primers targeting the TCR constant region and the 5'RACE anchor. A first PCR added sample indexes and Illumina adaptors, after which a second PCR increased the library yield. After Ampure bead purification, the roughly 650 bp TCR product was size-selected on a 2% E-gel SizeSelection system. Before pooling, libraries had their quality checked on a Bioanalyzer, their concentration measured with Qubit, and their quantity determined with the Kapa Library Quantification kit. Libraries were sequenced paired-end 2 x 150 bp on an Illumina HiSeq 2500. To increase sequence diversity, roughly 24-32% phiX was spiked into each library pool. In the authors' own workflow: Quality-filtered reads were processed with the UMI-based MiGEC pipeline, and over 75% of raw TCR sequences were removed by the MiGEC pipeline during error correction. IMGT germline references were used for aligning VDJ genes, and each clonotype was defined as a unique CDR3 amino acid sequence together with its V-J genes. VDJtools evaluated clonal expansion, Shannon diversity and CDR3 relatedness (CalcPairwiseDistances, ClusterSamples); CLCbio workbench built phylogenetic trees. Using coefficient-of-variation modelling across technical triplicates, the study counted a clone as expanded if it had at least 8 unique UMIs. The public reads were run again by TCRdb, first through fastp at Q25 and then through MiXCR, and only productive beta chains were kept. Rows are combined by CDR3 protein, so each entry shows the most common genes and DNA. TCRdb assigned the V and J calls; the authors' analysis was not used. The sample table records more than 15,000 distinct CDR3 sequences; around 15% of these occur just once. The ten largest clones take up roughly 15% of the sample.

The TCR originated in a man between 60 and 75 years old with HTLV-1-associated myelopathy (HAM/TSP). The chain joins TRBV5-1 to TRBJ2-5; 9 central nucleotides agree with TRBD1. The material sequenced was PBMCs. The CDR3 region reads CASRAVTGGETQYF. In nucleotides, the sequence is TGCGCCAGCAGAGCGGTGACAGGGGGGGAGACCCAGTACTTC.